This TCR beta chain emerged from a study of T cell repertoires in cytomegalovirus infection (dated by TCRdb to about 2019). Broadly, across the study: Because public TCR beta signatures pointed to carriage of CMV infection together with the matching HLA type, the HLA type of each donor mattered for the analysis. Study-wide findings and limitations: In the ex vivo response, HLA-C-restricted CMV-specific TCR beta clonotypes were dominant, and in two of eight donors the single most frequent clonotype came from this HLA-C-restricted group. In both this cohort and an independent roughly 400-donor cohort, the cumulative frequency of public TCR beta family members distinguished carriers of CMV infection plus the relevant HLA type.

Counted from cysteine to phenylalanine, this CDR3 has 19 amino acids. The entry retains the CDR3 DNA only, 57 bases that are in frame from base 1. V is pared back by 4 bases and J by 4 bases, with 29 bases lying between the germline termini. CDR1 and CDR2 were assigned from the germline V gene as MNHEY and SVGEGT. The run used an Illumina HiSeq 1500. TCRdb reprocessing: public reads trimmed at Q25 with fastp, clones called with MiXCR, in-frame beta chains kept. All rows with the same CDR3 protein become a single entry with the most common DNA and genes. The sample data list around 290,000 distinct CDR3 sequences, and about 26% of these were observed just once. The ten most abundant clones make up approximately 13% of the sample. About this clonotype itself: Its target antigen remains unknown. Base qualities were left out, and no much larger clone turns up one base away.

The receptor comes from a human donor in good health (CMV status not recorded). Some clones in this sample may be carry-over from other donors' samples. Sequences were obtained from PBMCs. The rearrangement combines TRBV6-2 or TRBV6-3 with TRBJ2-7, with TRBD2 as a weak D call on 6 bases. The DNA reads as follows: TGTGCCAGCAGTTCACCTGGACATCGGACTATACGAGGGAAATACGAGCAGTACTTC. Translated, this is CASSSPGHRTIRGKYEQYF.